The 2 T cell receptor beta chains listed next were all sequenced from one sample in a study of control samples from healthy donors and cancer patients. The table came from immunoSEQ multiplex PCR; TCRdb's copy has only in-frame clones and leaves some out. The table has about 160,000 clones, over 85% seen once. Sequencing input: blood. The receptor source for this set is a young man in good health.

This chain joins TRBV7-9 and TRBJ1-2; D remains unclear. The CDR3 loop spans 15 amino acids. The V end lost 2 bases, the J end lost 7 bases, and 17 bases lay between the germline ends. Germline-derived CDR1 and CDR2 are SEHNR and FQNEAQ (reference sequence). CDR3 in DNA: TGTGCCAGCAGCTTAATGCAGGTCACCTGGGGTGGCTACACCTTC. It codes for CASSLMQVTWGGYTF.

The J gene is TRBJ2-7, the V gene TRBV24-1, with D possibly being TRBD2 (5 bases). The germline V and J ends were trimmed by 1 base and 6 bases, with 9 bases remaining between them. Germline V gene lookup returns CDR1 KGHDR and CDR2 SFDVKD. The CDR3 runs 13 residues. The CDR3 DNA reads TGTGCCACCAGTGATTTACTAGAGCGCGAGCAGTACTTC. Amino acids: CATSDLLEREQYF.